Listed here are 8 T cell receptor beta chains from one sample, sequenced in a study of T cells in Graves' hyperthyroidism and ophthalmopathy (dated by TCRdb to the late 2010s). Receptors were amplified or captured by multiplex PCR. These reads were obtained on an Illumina HiSeq 2000. Amplification of TCR beta CDR3 regions was carried out from RNA transcripts. For the first round of RT-PCR on the TCR CDR3, the HTBI primer set was used together with the Qiagen OneStep RT-PCR kit. The raw public reads went through TCRdb reprocessing: fastp at Q25, MiXCR clone calling, in-frame beta chains kept. Each record represents a unique CDR3 protein, reported with the most common genes and DNA among its rows. The sample has hundreds of thousands of distinct CDR3 sequences on record, roughly 15% of them singletons. The ten largest make up about 9.4% of the sample. The sequencing sample was made of blood. The receptors were sampled from a woman younger than 35 with Graves' hyperthyroidism.

This chain joins TRBV29-1 and TRBJ2-7, with D uncertain. Per the germline V gene, CDR1 is SQVTM and CDR2 is ANQGSEA. The CDR3 is 12 amino acids. The V end was cut by 2 bases, the J end by 0 bases, with 5 bases between. CDR3 coding DNA: TGCAGCGTTGAAACTAACTCCTACGAGCAGTACTTC. The encoded protein is CSVETNSYEQYF.

The sample holds many counts of this clonotype. The V and J genes are TRBV27 and TRBJ2-1; D is perhaps TRBD2 (6 bases). Trimming cost V 5 bases and J 6 bases, with 20 bases left between them. Germline V gives CDR1 MNHEY, CDR2 SMNVEV (reference sequence). CDR3 size: 16 residues. The CDR3 is CASSGTRLVASNEQFF. The CDR3, as DNA: TGTGCCAGCAGTGGCACGCGACTAGTAGCCTCCAATGAGCAGTTCTTC.

This clonotype was counted many times. The V and J genes are TRBV7-8 and TRBJ1-2, with TRBD1 identical over 7 bases. Per germline, CDR1 SGHVS and CDR2 FQNEAQ. CDR3 length: 14 amino acids. The V gene end was trimmed by 3 bases and the J gene end by 4 bases; junction bases not matched to a gene: 5. The CDR3 DNA is TGTGCCAGCAGCTTCACAGGGGCGACCTATGGCTACACCTTC. Encoded protein: CASSFTGATYGYTF.

This clonotype was recorded many times. The chain employs TRBV20-1 and TRBJ2-7; 9 positions agree with TRBD1. Germline values: CDR1 DFQATT, CDR2 SNEGSKA (reference sequence). V trimming: 5 bases; J trimming: 4 bases; junction bases outside the gene matches: 6. The CDR3 consists of 13 residues. The CDR3 nucleotides are TGCAGTGCTCCGGGACAGGGCAAGTACGAGCAGTACTTC. It translates to CSAPGQGKYEQYF.

This clonotype was picked up one time. The CDR3 DNA reads TGTGCCACCAGTGGTGGAGCGGGAGAACCGGGCGGGTGGAACACCGGGGAGCTGTTTTTT. Amino acids: CATSGGAGEPGGWNTGELFF. The V call is TRBV24-1, the J call TRBJ2-2; TRBD2 aligns across 8 bases. The CDR3 spans 20 residues. V shed 5 bases, J shed 1 base, and the junction held 17 bases outside the gene matches. Germline assignment: CDR1 KGHDR and CDR2 SFDVKD.

Many counts were recorded for this clonotype. This chain joins TRBV27 and TRBJ2-7, with unresolved D. Germline CDR1 reads MNHEY; CDR2 reads SMNVEV (reference sequence). The CDR3 sequence is 13 residues long. V lost 1 base and J lost 6, with 10 bases in between. The CDR3 here is CASSLFDRSEQYF. The CDR3 bases are TGTGCCAGCAGTTTATTCGATAGAAGCGAGCAGTACTTC.

The chain recombines TRBV6-2 or TRBV6-3 with TRBJ2-1; tentative D call: TRBD2 (6 bases). Germline CDR1 is MNHEY and CDR2 is SVGEGT. This CDR3 is 12 amino acids long. V shed 4 bases and J shed 6 bases, with 7 bases lying between them. In DNA, the CDR3 is TGTGCCAGCAGTTGGGGACTCAATGAGCAGTTCTTC. This sequence encodes CASSWGLNEQFF.

At least ten counts were recorded for this clonotype. V gene TRBV7-9 combines with J gene TRBJ1-2; D may be TRBD1 (5 bases). Germline CDR1 SEHNR, CDR2 FQNEAQ (reference sequence). The V end was cut by 2 bases, the J end by 8 bases, with 12 bases between. This CDR3 has 13 residues. CDR3 amino acids: CASSLPQAGGYTF. CDR3 coding DNA: TGTGCCAGCAGCTTACCACAGGCTGGAGGCTACACCTTC.